This T cell receptor beta chain was recovered during a study of vaccination and CD4 T cells after COVID-19. Study-wide findings and caveats: Convalescent patients had a median around 90% of post-vaccine SARS-CoV-2-reactive clones that were detected only after vaccination, not before it.

Treatment here: roughly ten-day PBMC culture with coronavirus spike peptide pools or control peptides (ViraFEST assay). Upon completion of approximately 9 days of culture, CD4+ T cells were isolated via negative selection. Germline V lookup: CDR1 SSHAT, CDR2 FNYEAQ (reference sequence). There are 14 residues in the CDR3. The Oncomine TCR Beta short-read assay sequenced DNA from cultured CD4+ T cells. The template was genomic DNA from cultured CD4+ T cells. TCRdb called the PCR reads again in MiXCR, with one record for every CDR3 protein. Among around 10,000 distinct CDR3 sequences listed, around a third were seen once. Details on this clonotype: What it binds is not known. The junction differs from germline at one of its ends, possibly a read error.

The chain recombines TRBV7-7 with TRBJ2-5; 7 nucleotides line up with TRBD1. The material sequenced was CD4+ T cells from blood, cultured in vitro, taken after SARS-CoV-2 vaccination. The receptor was derived from a human donor who had recovered from COVID-19. The CDR3 spells CASSTGTVQETQYF. The CDR3 nucleotides read TGTGCTAGCAGCACGGGGACAGTCCAAGAGACCCAGTACTTC.